These 11 T cell receptor beta chains were all obtained from the same sample, sequenced in a study of blood T cell repertoires in COVID-19. TCRdb keeps only in-frame clones here, not all; method: immunoSEQ multiplex PCR. Of around 58,000 clones listed, about 90% are singletons. Sample: peripheral blood. Receptors originate from a woman aged 55-75 years with active or convalescent COVID-19.

This clone turned up a few times. V usage is TRBV5-4 and J usage is TRBJ1-5, with 9 bases identical to TRBD1. V gave up 4 bases and J gave up 6 bases; unmatched junction bases: 5. The CDR3 totals 14 residues. Germline V gives CDR1 SGHNT, CDR2 YYREEE (reference sequence). The CDR3 DNA is TGTGCCAGCAGCACAGGGGGCGCAGGTCAGCCCCAGCATTTT. Its protein product is CASSTGGAGQPQHF.

The chain is built from TRBV3-1 (or the pseudogene TRBV3-2) and TRBJ2-7; 8 positions agree with TRBD1. Germline CDR1 LGHDT, CDR2 YNNKEL (reference sequence). Trimming at V came to 4 bases and at J to 6 bases, leaving 2 bases not matched to a gene. The CDR3 is made up of 12 amino acids. In nucleotides, the CDR3 is TGTGCCAGCAGCCTAACAGGGGGCGAGCAGTACTTC. Protein product: CASSLTGGEQYF.

The V call is TRBV11-2, the J call TRBJ1-3; 7 positions agree with TRBD1. Trimming removed 5 bases from V and 6 bases from J; junction bases left unmatched: 13. Germline lookup yields CDR1 SGHAT and CDR2 FQNNGV. The CDR3 contains 16 residues. The CDR3 loop reads CASSLWIGTAINTIYF. As DNA, the CDR3 is TGTGCCAGCAGCCTGTGGATCGGGACAGCCATAAACACCATATATTTT.

The chain joins TRBV7-2 to TRBJ1-3; 7 bases fit TRBD1. The CDR3 has 16 amino acids. Germline V gene data show CDR1 as SGHTA and CDR2 as FQGNSA. V shed 1 base, J shed 4 bases, and the junction held 7 bases outside the gene matches. The CDR3 DNA reads TGTGCCAGCAGCTTAGAGGCCGGGACAGTAGGAAACACCATATATTTT. As protein: CASSLEAGTVGNTIYF.

This chain links TRBV7-6 with TRBJ2-3; tentatively, D is TRBD2 (5 bases). Germline V gene data show CDR1 as SGHVS and CDR2 as FNYEAQ. The CDR3 is 15 amino acids. V lost 2 bases to trimming and J lost 3 bases, with 12 bases between them. CDR3 nucleotide sequence: TGTGCCAGCAGCTTAAGCTCGGCGGGTACAGATACGCAGTATTTT. It yields the protein CASSLSSAGTDTQYF.

V and J are TRBV5-1 and TRBJ2-1; 7 positions match TRBD1. Looked up from germline, CDR1 is SGHRS and CDR2 is YFSETQ. The CDR3 is 17 amino acids. Trimming at V came to 4 bases and at J to 1 base, leaving 11 bases not matched to a gene. CDR3 sequence reads: CASSDSTGSKSYNEQFF. Here the CDR3 DNA reads TGCGCCAGCAGCGATTCGACAGGGAGTAAATCCTACAATGAGCAGTTCTTC.

For the CDR3, the DNA is TGTGCCAGCAGTGCCCAGGGGTCCGGAAACACCATATATTTT. Amino acids: CASSAQGSGNTIYF. The rearrangement links TRBV28 to TRBJ1-3, with D maybe TRBD1 (6 bases). This CDR3 spans 14 amino acids. V lost 5 bases to trimming and J lost 4 bases, with 12 bases between them. CDR1 MDHEN and CDR2 SYDVKM come from the germline V gene.

The V gene is TRBV24-1, the J gene TRBJ2-5; D unclear. The germline V gene has CDR1 KGHDR and CDR2 SFDVKD. The CDR3 has 16 residues. The germline V and J ends were trimmed by 7 bases and 0 bases, with 17 bases remaining between them. The CDR3 region has the DNA TGTGCCACCAGCTCAGCCGTTAACAGTGACCAAGAGACCCAGTACTTC. It is translated as CATSSAVNSDQETQYF.

V is TRBV25-1 and J is TRBJ2-2; the match to TRBD2 covers 11 bases. Per germline, CDR1 MGHDK and CDR2 SYGVNS. There are 15 residues in the CDR3. The junction had 2 bases not matched to a gene; V was cut back by 6 bases and J by 2 bases. This CDR3 is CASRTSGTNTGELFF. CDR3 DNA: TGTGCCAGCAGGACTAGCGGGACCAACACCGGGGAGCTGTTTTTT.

The chain carries TRBV21-1 and TRBJ2-7; the table's D gene call, TRBD2, was not cross checked with the DNA. TRBV21-1 is annotated as a pseudogene. This CDR3 comprises 15 residues. The CDR3, as DNA: TGTGCCAGCGGAAAGACTAGCGGGACTTCCTACGAGCAGTACTTC. This gives the protein CASGKTSGTSYEQYF.

The V call is TRBV28, the J call TRBJ1-3, with a possible D match to TRBD1 (5 bases). V lost 5 bases and J 0 bases, leaving 14 bases between the germline ends. Germline V lookup: CDR1 MDHEN, CDR2 SYDVKM. CDR3 length equals 16 residues. The CDR3 loop reads CASSNPGLRSGNTIYF. The CDR3 nucleotides read TGTGCCAGCAGTAACCCGGGACTTCGCTCTGGAAACACCATATATTTT.